Ten or more counts support the clone carrying this T cell receptor beta chain. Its antigen remains unidentified. In germline, CDR1 is SGDLS, CDR2 YYNGEE. V shed 0 bases, J shed 0 bases, and the junction held 3 bases outside the gene matches. There are 17 residues in the CDR3. These data are taken from a study of metastatic and nonmetastatic thyroid tumors. Study outcomes and limitations: Reportedly, malignant thyroid tumors had significantly higher TCR beta diversity than benign nodules, in blood and tumor.

No treatment of any kind had been given to any patient before thyroid surgery. As originally analysed: Variation in CDR3 across clinicopathological groups served as the basis for constructing a distant-metastasis classifier in papillary thyroid cancer. With MiXCR, TCRdb reprocessed the PCR reads. The V and J calls were not made by the authors but by TCRdb's processing. The sample has approximately 21,000 clones, roughly 30% seen once. Material for sequencing was tumor tissue. The chain couples TRBV9 to TRBJ2-6; 7 bases match TRBD2. The sequence was collected from a male donor with papillary thyroid cancer or a benign thyroid nodule (not recorded which). Some clones in this sample may be carry-over from other donors' samples. CDR3 region: CASSVVAGYSGANVLTF. Here the CDR3 DNA reads TGTGCCAGCAGCGTAGTAGCGGGCTACTCTGGGGCCAACGTCCTGACTTTC. Drawing the rest from reference TRBV9 and TRBJ2-6, the complete variable domain is DSGVTQTPKHLITATGQRVTLRCSPRSGDLSVYWYQQSLDQGLQFLIQYYNGEERAKGNILERFSAQQFPDLHSELNLSSLELGDSALYFCASSVVAGYSGANVLTFGAGSRLTVL.